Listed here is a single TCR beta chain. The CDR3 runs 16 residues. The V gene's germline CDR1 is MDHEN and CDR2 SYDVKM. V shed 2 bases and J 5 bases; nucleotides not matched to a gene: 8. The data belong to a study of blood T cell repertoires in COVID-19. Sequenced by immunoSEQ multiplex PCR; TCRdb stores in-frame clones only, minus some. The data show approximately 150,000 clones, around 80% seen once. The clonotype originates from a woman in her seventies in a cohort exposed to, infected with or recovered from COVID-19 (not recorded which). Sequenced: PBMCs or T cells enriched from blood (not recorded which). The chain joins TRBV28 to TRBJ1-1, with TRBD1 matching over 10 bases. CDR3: CASSLGTGATRTEAFF. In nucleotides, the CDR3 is TGTGCCAGCAGTTTAGGGACAGGGGCTACCAGGACTGAAGCTTTCTTT.